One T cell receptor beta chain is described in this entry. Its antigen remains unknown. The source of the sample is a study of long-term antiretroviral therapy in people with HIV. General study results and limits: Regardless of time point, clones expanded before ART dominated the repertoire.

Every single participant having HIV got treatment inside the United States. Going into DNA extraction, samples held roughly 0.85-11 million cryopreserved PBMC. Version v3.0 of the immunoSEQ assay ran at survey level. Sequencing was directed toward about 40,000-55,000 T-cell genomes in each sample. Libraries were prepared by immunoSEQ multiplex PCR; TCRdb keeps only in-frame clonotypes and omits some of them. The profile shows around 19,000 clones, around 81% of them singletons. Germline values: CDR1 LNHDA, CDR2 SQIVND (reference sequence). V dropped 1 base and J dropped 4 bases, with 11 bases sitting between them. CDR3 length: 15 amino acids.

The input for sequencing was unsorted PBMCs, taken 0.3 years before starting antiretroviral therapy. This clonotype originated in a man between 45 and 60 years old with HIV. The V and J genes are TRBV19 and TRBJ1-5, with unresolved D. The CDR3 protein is CASSIGPGPNQPQHF. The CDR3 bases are TGTGCCAGTAGTATAGGACCGGGTCCAAATCAGCCCCAGCATTTT.